The T cell receptor (beta chain) described here comes from a study of OX40 agonist ivuxolimab in advanced cancers. Patients who had autoimmune disease history or got systemic immunosuppression were left out. Repertoires were generated with immunoSEQ multiplex PCR, while TCRdb's copy carries only in-frame clones and drops some. The data show roughly 71,000 clones, approximately 81% seen once. This clone has more than one count but fewer than ten. V dropped 5 bases and J dropped 2; count of bases not matched to a gene: 3. Germline V gives CDR1 MDHEN, CDR2 SYDVKM. This CDR3 comprises 14 residues. The sequenced sample was CD4+ or CD8+ T cells sorted from blood, obtained in a trial of the OX40 agonist ivuxolimab. The rearrangement links TRBV28 to TRBJ1-5; TRBD1 agrees at 7 bases. The receptor was derived from an adult with an advanced solid tumor such as melanoma, head and neck, liver or kidney cancer. This CDR3 reads CASSTGTGNQPQHF. CDR3 nucleotide sequence: TGTGCCAGCAGTACCGGGACAGGCAATCAGCCCCAGCATTTT.